The 29 T cell receptor beta chains listed next were all sequenced from one sample in a study of tumor and adjacent non-tumor tissue in lung cancer. The library came from three nested PCR rounds adapted from ARM-PCR protocols. One entry per CDR3 protein, called by TCRdb with MiXCR from the multiplex PCR reads. This repertoire shows approximately 79,000 distinct CDR3 sequences, approximately 82% found once; its top ten account for approximately 40%. No cell sorting was done before RNA was extracted from the tissue. Distant lung tissue was collected more than 3 cm away from the tumor edge. Sequenced material: distant non-tumor lung tissue. All receptors come from an older man with non-small cell lung cancer.

This clonotype was detected once. A much larger clone differs by one base, so this may be a read error. The chain is built from TRBV30 and TRBJ2-5; 14 bases are shared with TRBD2. The germline gives CDR1 GTSNPN, CDR2 SVGIG (reference sequence). V dropped 3 bases and J dropped 5; count of bases not matched to a gene: 8. The CDR3 loop spans 16 amino acids. The DNA of the CDR3 is TGTGCCTGGAGGAAAGGGACTAGCGGGAGCAGGGAGACCCAGTACTTC. The encoded protein is CAWRKGTSGSRETQYF.

This clonotype was detected ten times or more. This chain uses TRBV5-5 with TRBJ1-5; D call uncertain. V was clipped by 0 bases and J by 1 base, with 2 bases between them. This CDR3 contains 13 residues. Germline CDR1 SGHKS, CDR2 YYEKEE (reference sequence). As DNA, the CDR3 is TGTGCCAGCAGCTTGGGGAGCAATCAGCCCCAGCATTTT. Protein product: CASSLGSNQPQHF.

This clonotype was detected once. Possible read error: a much larger clone is one base away. The chain couples TRBV5-6 to TRBJ1-2; a possible D gene is TRBD1 (6 bases). Trimming removed 5 bases from V and 4 bases from J, with 18 bases in between. The CDR3 spans 15 residues. Germline assignment: CDR1 SGHDT and CDR2 YYEEEE. DNA of the CDR3: TGTGCCAGCAGTCTGGTGTCAGGGGTCGCCTATGGCTACACCTTC. Translated: CASSLVSGVAYGYTF.

To note about this clonotype: At one end, the junction sequence differs from germline, possibly due to a read error. The V call is TRBV11-3, the J call TRBJ1-2, with 8 bases identical to TRBD1. The CDR3 runs to 14 residues. CDR1 and CDR2 (germline): SGHNT, YENEEA. The DNA for the CDR3 is TGTGCCAGCAGCTTACCGACAGGGGCGGGAGTCTACACGTTC. It is translated as CASSLPTGAGVYTF.

To note about this clonotype: The junction departs from germline at one end; a sequencing error may be responsible. V and J are TRBV20-1 and TRBJ1-5; D possibly corresponds to TRBD1 (6 bases). The germline V gene has CDR1 DFQATT and CDR2 SNEGSKA (reference sequence). The CDR3 covers 18 residues. The CDR3 reads CSARDKRGGKGGNQPRHF. As DNA, the CDR3 is TGCAGTGCTAGGGATAAAAGGGGGGGTAAGGGAGGCAATCAGCCCCGGCATTTT.

The V gene is TRBV11-3, the J gene TRBJ2-3, with D unclear. V was pared by 3 bases and J by 2 bases, with 6 bases between. The length of the CDR3 is 13 residues. The germline V gene has CDR1 SGHNT and CDR2 YENEEA. CDR3 amino acids: CASSLGHTDTQYF. As DNA, the CDR3 is TGTGCCAGCAGCTTGGGCCACACAGATACGCAGTATTTT.

As to this clonotype: The junction departs from germline at one end; a sequencing error may be responsible. This chain joins TRBV29-1 and TRBJ1-5; no clear D gene. The CDR3 spans 13 residues. The V gene's germline CDR1 is SQVTM and CDR2 ANQGSEA. The CDR3 loop reads CSVSTYRNQPQHF. CDR3 nucleotides: TGCAGCGTTTCGACGTATAGAAATCAGCCCCAACATTTT.

About this clonotype itself: At one boundary the junction diverges from the germline segment, which might be a read error. The chain couples TRBV6-1 to TRBJ2-1; D remains unclear. From germline, CDR1 is MNHNS and CDR2 SASEGT. The length of the CDR3 is 14 residues. DNA for the CDR3: TGTGCCAGCAGTGAAGCGGCCCCCTACAATGAGCAGCTCTTC. Residues: CASSEAAPYNEQLF.

As concerns this clonotype: Germline is not matched at one junction end, which may reflect a read error. V gene TRBV29-1 combines with J gene TRBJ2-1, with D perhaps TRBD2 (6 bases). CDR1 and CDR2 from the germline V gene are SQVTM and ANQGSEA. The CDR3 covers 15 residues. Here the CDR3 DNA reads TGCAGCGTCGAAGTGTGGGACTCCACCTACAATGAGCAGTTCTTC. Translated, it gives CSVEVWDSTYNEQFF.

About this clonotype itself: Relative to the germline gene, one junction end is altered; a read error may explain this. The CDR3 coding sequence is TGTACCAGCAGTAACAGGGGTTCACCTCTCCACTTT. Translated: CTSSNRGSPLHF. The rearrangement links TRBV7-9 to TRBJ1-6; 7 positions match TRBD1. The CDR3 has 12 residues. Germline CDR1 is SEHNR and CDR2 is FQNEAQ (reference sequence).

Concerning this clonotype: No DNA is shown, since the ends of the CDR3 on it are uncertain; the CDR3 is the one TCRdb lists. This chain joins TRBV6-5 and TRBJ1-2; TRBD1, the table's D call, was not compared with the DNA. The CDR3 is made up of 15 amino acids, end residues included. Germline V CDR1 and CDR2: MNHEY, SVGAGI. The CDR3 reads CPSTQRGGRGYGCTF.

The chain combines TRBV7-8 with TRBJ1-1; maybe TRBD1 (6 bases). Trimming cost V 3 bases and J 11 bases, with 22 bases left between them. The CDR3 runs 15 residues. Germline V gene lookup returns CDR1 SGHVS and CDR2 FQNEAQ. The CDR3 region has the DNA TGTGCCAGCAGCTTGGCCTGGACAGACGGCTACGATGCTTTCTTT. It translates to CASSLAWTDGYDAFF.

In this sample, this clonotype turned up once. The chain joins TRBV6-1 to TRBJ1-2, with 9 bases identical to TRBD1. The junction had 4 bases not matched to a gene; V was cut back by 5 bases and J by 6 bases. The CDR3 contains 13 residues. Germline CDR1 and CDR2: MNHNS and SASEGT. The CDR3 DNA reads as TGTGCCAGCAGTTACTGGACAGGGGATGGCTACACCTTC. Translation gives CASSYWTGDGYTF.

This clonotype was counted a few times. This likely comes from a read error, as the CDR3 has no conserved phenylalanine or tryptophan at its end. In DNA form, the CDR3 reads TGCAGCGTGGCGGAAAGGTTCCAAGAGACCCAGTACTAC. Protein product: CSVAERFQETQYY. V and J are TRBV29-1 and TRBJ2-5; D is unresolved. The V gene lost 6 bases and the J gene lost 1 base, with 12 bases spanning the gap. CDR1 SQVTM and CDR2 ANQGSEA come from the germline V gene. The CDR3 length is 13 residues.

This clonotype was found a few times. A much larger clonotype is one base distant, so this may be a read error. This chain links TRBV20-1 with TRBJ2-1, with D unresolved. Germline CDR1 is DFQATT and CDR2 is SNEGSKA (reference sequence). The CDR3 consists of 14 residues. V shed 6 bases and J shed 8 bases, with 20 bases lying between them. DNA of the CDR3: TGCAGTGCGGTGACGAGCCTCTTAATCCATGAGCAGTTCTTC. This gives the protein CSAVTSLLIHEQFF.

The chain recombines TRBV11-2 with TRBJ1-6, with no clear D. Trimming took off 6 bases at V and 0 bases at J, with 18 bases between the two ends. Germline CDR1 and CDR2: SGHAT and FQNNGV. This CDR3 spans 18 amino acids. CDR3 sequence: CASSSAGRASSYNSPLHF. DNA for the CDR3: TGTGCCAGCAGTTCGGCCGGGAGGGCAAGCTCCTATAATTCACCCCTCCACTTT.

Notes on this clonotype: Since the CDR3 does not end with the conserved phenylalanine or tryptophan, this likely comes from a read error. The chain carries TRBV11-3 and TRBJ1-1; D is undetermined. This CDR3 is 16 amino acids long. CDR1 and CDR2 (germline): SGHNT, YENEEA. The CDR3 DNA is TGTGCCATCAGCTTCCGGGAGAGAACCCTGAACATTGAAGCTTTCTTA. It specifies CAISFRERTLNIEAFL.

V gene TRBV5-1 combines with J gene TRBJ2-5; D might be TRBD2 (6 bases). The germline V and J ends were trimmed by 2 bases and 4 bases, with 24 bases remaining between them. Germline CDR1 reads SGHRS; CDR2 reads YFSETQ. The CDR3 has 18 residues. The CDR3 DNA reads TGCGCCAGCAGCTTCTTGAGTTTGGGACTTCCTGTGGGAGAGACCCAGTACTTC. Protein product: CASSFLSLGLPVGETQYF.

As to this clonotype: Being one base from a much bigger clone, this may be a read error. This chain connects TRBV5-5 to TRBJ2-7, with 12 bases fitting TRBD2. The CDR3 has 15 amino acids. The V gene's germline CDR1 is SGHKS and CDR2 YYEKEE (reference sequence). The CDR3 loop reads CTSSWTSGTTYEQYF. DNA for the CDR3: TGTACCAGCAGCTGGACTAGCGGGACCACCTACGAGCAGTACTTC.

This clonotype was observed at least ten times. This chain connects TRBV20-1 to TRBJ2-5; D is perhaps TRBD1 or TRBD2 (6 bases each). This CDR3 is 13 amino acids long. Germline lookup yields CDR1 DFQATT and CDR2 SNEGSKA (reference sequence). Trimming took 5 bases from V and 2 from J, leaving 12 bases between them. CDR3 nucleotide sequence: TGCAGTGCTCCGTCGGGGGCTCAAGAGACCCAGTACTTC. This translates into CSAPSGAQETQYF.

On this clonotype: The conserved phenylalanine or tryptophan is not found at the CDR3 terminus, so this likely reflects a read error. The chain has TRBV7-9 and TRBJ1-3; D uncertain. Germline lookup yields CDR1 SEHNR and CDR2 FQNEAQ (reference sequence). This CDR3 contains 15 residues. The CDR3 sequence is CATTKIGRSGNTIYL. The CDR3 nucleotides are TGTGCGACTACAAAGATCGGGAGGTCTGGAAACACCATATATCTT.

To note about this clonotype: The junction does not match germline at one end; this may be a read error. The chain is built from TRBV4-3 and TRBJ2-7; 10 nucleotides agree with TRBD2. This CDR3 is built from 20 residues. CDR1 is LGHNA and CDR2 is YSLEER in the germline V gene. The CDR3 sequence: CASSQVMRLAGPDGSYDQYF. The CDR3 DNA reads as TGCGCCAGCAGCCAAGTAATGCGACTAGCGGGTCCCGACGGCTCCTACGACCAGTACTTC.

V usage is TRBV6-2 or TRBV6-3 and J usage is TRBJ2-1; no firm D call. This CDR3 spans 13 amino acids. V gave up 11 bases and J gave up 4 bases, with 15 bases separating them. Germline assignment: CDR1 MNHEY and CDR2 SVGEGT. CDR3 residues: CACNRGVYNEQFF. The CDR3 DNA reads TGTGCCTGCAACAGAGGCGTTTACAATGAGCAGTTCTTC.

As for this clonotype: Its ends do not fully match the called genes, so a read error is possible. The genes are TRBV4-1 and TRBJ2-2; D gene unclear. The germline V gene has CDR1 MGHRA and CDR2 YSYEKL. The CDR3 totals 11 residues. The CDR3: CANSQGWGLFF. The CDR3 coding sequence is TGCGCCAACAGCCAAGGCTGGGGGCTGTTTTTT.

As to this clonotype: It is likely a read error, because the conserved phenylalanine at the end of the CDR3 is missing. The gene calls are TRBV11-2 and TRBJ2-2, with 7 bases identical to TRBD1. V lost 5 bases, J lost 6 bases, and 12 bases stayed unmatched. Germline V CDR1 and CDR2: SGHAT, FQNNGV. CDR3 length: 16 residues. The CDR3 loop reads CASSIRTGPSPGELFI. For the CDR3, the DNA is TGTGCCAGCAGCATTCGGACAGGCCCTTCCCCCGGGGAGCTGTTTATT.

This chain connects TRBV11-2 to TRBJ2-1; D is possibly TRBD1 (5 bases). This CDR3 region has 17 residues. The V gene lost 8 bases and the J gene lost 15 bases, with 35 bases spanning the gap. Germline values: CDR1 SGHAT, CDR2 FQNNGV. The CDR3 DNA is TGTGCCAGCGTTTGGGGCTCCAGCGCCGCCTCCCACAATAAGCGGTTCTTC. Its translation is CASVWGSSAASHNKRFF.

In this sample, this clonotype turned up many times. This chain connects TRBV5-1 to TRBJ1-2; D call uncertain. The CDR3 sequence is 14 residues long. CDR1 is SGHRS and CDR2 is YFSETQ in the germline V gene. Trimming left V 0 bases short and J 0 bases short, with 6 bases between. CDR3 loop: CASSLAPANYGYTF. Here the CDR3 DNA reads TGCGCCAGCAGCTTGGCTCCAGCTAACTATGGCTACACCTTC.

Points on this clonotype: One end of the junction fails to match germline, which may point to a read error. The CDR3 DNA reads as TGTGGCACCAGTGATCCACCCGGACAGGGAAAGAACTATGGCTACACCTTC. Amino acids: CGTSDPPGQGKNYGYTF. V and J are TRBV24-1 and TRBJ1-2; 8 bases map to TRBD1. The length of the CDR3 is 17 residues. Germline V lookup: CDR1 KGHDR, CDR2 SFDVKD.

To note about this clonotype: Germline is not matched at one junction end, which may reflect a read error. The genes are TRBV20-1 and TRBJ2-4; 9 nucleotides match TRBD2. CDR1 DFQATT and CDR2 SNEGSKA come from the germline V gene (reference sequence). The CDR3 extends over 12 amino acids. The CDR3 sequence: CNASGTQNIQYF. The CDR3 bases are TGCAATGCTAGCGGGACACAAAACATTCAGTACTTC.